This T cell receptor (beta chain) was documented in a study of cytomegalovirus exposure and HLA in healthy donors. This clone was picked up a small number of times. This CDR3 comprises 14 residues. The germline CDR1 and CDR2 sequences are SGDLS and YYNGEE. The V and J ends lost 5 bases and 5 bases respectively, with 16 bases between them. Vbeta (60) and Jbeta (13) primers were used in the PCR. Method: immunoSEQ multiplex PCR; TCRdb's copy keeps in-frame clones and lacks some. The sample includes just under 250,000 clones, 82% of them seen just once. This TCR was sampled from a woman aged 40 to 50 in good health and CMV-seropositive. The sequencing sample was made of PBMCs. The chain combines TRBV9 with TRBJ1-2, with D hard to call. CDR3 coding DNA: TGTGCCAGCAGGGGAGGGATCGGGATATATGGCTACACCTTC. It specifies CASRGGIGIYGYTF.